Listed below are T cell receptor beta chains from one sample, sequenced in a study of T-cell reconstitution after alpha-beta-depleted transplantation in children. Using its own MiXCR run on the PCR reads, TCRdb lists one record per CDR3 protein. Among 670,000 or so distinct CDR3 sequences listed, approximately 14% were seen once. Sample: PBMCs, taken before TCRalphabeta/CD19-depleted stem cell transplant. Receptor source: a girl aged 2 to 9 with congenital amegakaryocytic thrombocytopenia, due to receive a stem cell transplant. Both conserved end residues are part of each CDR3. D genes are given only for firm matches. Expanded clones get a size class; other rows say once, few or many, or leave the size out.

V: TRBV9
size: few
D: TRBD1
J: TRBJ2-3
DNA: TGTGCCAGTGGACAGGGAGCAGATACGCAGTATTTT
CDR3: CASGQGADTQYF

V: TRBV5-1
size: many
D: .
J: TRBJ2-2
DNA: TGCGCCAGCAGCCCCGACTCGCTCCCCGGGGAGCTGTTTTTT
CDR3: CASSPDSLPGELFF

V: TRBV2
size: few
D: .
J: TRBJ2-3
DNA: TGTGCCAGCAGGGCCCTTGGGCCAGCGGGCGATACGCAGTATTTT
CDR3: CASRALGPAGDTQYF

V: TRBV19
size: few
D: TRBD2
J: TRBJ2-3
DNA: TGTGCTCAGTTACCAGGACTAGCTAAGACAGATACGCAGTATTTT
CDR3: CAQLPGLAKTDTQYF

V: TRBV2
size: few
D: .
J: TRBJ2-3
DNA: TGTGCCAGCAGTTCCGACAGAAGCGGGAGCACAGATACGCAGTATTTT
CDR3: CASSSDRSGSTDTQYF

V: TRBV11-1
size: .
D: TRBD2
J: TRBJ2-7
DNA: TGTGCCAGCAGCTCCGGGTCTAGCGGGAGTTCTTCCTCCTACGAGCAGTACTTC
CDR3: CASSSGSSGSSSSYEQYF

V: TRBV5-5
size: few
D: .
J: TRBJ2-7
DNA: TGTGCCAGCAGCTCGTACAGGGAGAGCTACGAGCAGTACTTC
CDR3: CASSSYRESYEQYF

V: TRBV29-1
size: .
D: .
J: TRBJ2-1
DNA: TGCAGCGTTGAAAGAAGGGACTCAGGCTCCTACAATGAGCAGTTCTTC
CDR3: CSVERRDSGSYNEQFF

V: TRBV7-8
size: .
D: .
J: TRBJ2-3
DNA: TGTGCCAGCAGCTTAAACTCGCCCGGAGATACGCAGTATTTT
CDR3: CASSLNSPGDTQYF

V: TRBV11-1
size: .
D: .
J: TRBJ2-1
DNA: TGTGCCAGCAGCTTACACCGGGGGCAGAACAATGAGCAGTTCTTC
CDR3: CASSLHRGQNNEQFF